Sequencing of this T cell receptor (beta chain) was carried out in a study of T cell changes during pregnancy in multiple sclerosis. Profiling relied on immunoSEQ multiplex PCR, and the TCRdb table lists in-frame clones only, not all of them. The data contain about 71,000 clones, over 85% of them singletons. In germline, CDR1 is SNHLY, CDR2 FYNNEI. CDR3 size: 18 residues. V shed 6 bases and J 0 bases; nucleotides not matched to a gene: 12. This chain uses TRBV2 with TRBJ1-5; the match to TRBD1 covers 9 bases. The sequenced sample was peripheral blood, obtained in the third trimester of pregnancy. The receptor's source is a female donor with multiple sclerosis, enrolled in a pregnancy study. CDR3 DNA sequence: TGTGCCAGCAGACCCGGGACAGGGCTACCCGATAGCAATCAGCCCCAGCATTTT. Amino acid sequence: CASRPGTGLPDSNQPQHF.